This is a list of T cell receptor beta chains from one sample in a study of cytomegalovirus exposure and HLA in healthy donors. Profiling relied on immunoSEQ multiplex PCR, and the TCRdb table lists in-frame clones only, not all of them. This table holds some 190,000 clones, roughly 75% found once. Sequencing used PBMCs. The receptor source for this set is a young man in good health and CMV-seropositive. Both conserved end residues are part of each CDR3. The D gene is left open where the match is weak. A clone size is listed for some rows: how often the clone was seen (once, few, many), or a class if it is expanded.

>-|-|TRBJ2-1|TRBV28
CASRTFSGLGNEQFF
TGTGCCAGCAGAACCTTTAGCGGTTTAGGGAATGAGCAGTTCTTC
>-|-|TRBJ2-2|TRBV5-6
CASSLRIKAELFF
TGTGCCAGCAGCCTCAGGATTAAAGCGGAGCTGTTTTTT
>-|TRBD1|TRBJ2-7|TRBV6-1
CASSERSGGSYEQYF
TGTGCCAGCAGTGAACGGTCAGGGGGATCCTACGAGCAGTACTTC
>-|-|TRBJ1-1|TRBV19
CASSIAKPTNTEAFF
TGTGCCAGTAGTATTGCGAAACCAACGAACACTGAAGCTTTCTTT
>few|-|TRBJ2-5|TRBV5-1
CASRPGGHQETQYF
TGCGCCAGCAGGCCAGGGGGGCACCAAGAGACCCAGTACTTC
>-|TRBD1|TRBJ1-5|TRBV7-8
CASSLEERGRFQPQHF
TGTGCCAGCAGCTTAGAGGAAAGGGGGCGTTTTCAGCCCCAGCATTTT
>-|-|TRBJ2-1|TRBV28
CASKSDYNEQFF
TGTGCCAGCAAGTCAGACTACAATGAGCAGTTCTTC
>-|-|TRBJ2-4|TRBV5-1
CASSHYPPGQSQKNIQYF
TGCGCCAGCAGCCATTACCCCCCGGGACAAAGTCAGAAAAACATTCAGTACTTC
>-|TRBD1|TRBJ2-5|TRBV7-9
CASSPTGNQETQYF
TGTGCCAGCAGCCCGACAGGGAATCAAGAGACCCAGTACTTC
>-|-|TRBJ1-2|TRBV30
CAWSKSAGRSNYGYTF
TGTGCCTGGAGCAAAAGTGCAGGGCGAAGCAACTATGGCTACACCTTC
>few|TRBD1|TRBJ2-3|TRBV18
CASSYGGQGTDTQYF
TGTGCCAGCTCATACGGAGGACAGGGGACAGATACGCAGTATTTT
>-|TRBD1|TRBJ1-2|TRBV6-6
CASGQTGTGANYGYTF
TGTGCCAGCGGCCAGACCGGGACAGGGGCTAACTATGGCTACACCTTC
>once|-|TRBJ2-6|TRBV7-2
CASAGGSGANVLTF
TGTGCCAGCGCTGGGGGGTCTGGGGCCAACGTCCTGACTTTC
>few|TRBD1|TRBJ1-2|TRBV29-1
CSVISGQGPYGYTF
TGCAGCGTTATATCGGGACAGGGGCCTTATGGCTACACCTTC
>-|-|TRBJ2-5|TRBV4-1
CASSQARLSQETQYF
TGCGCCAGCAGCCAAGCCCGACTTAGCCAAGAGACCCAGTACTTC
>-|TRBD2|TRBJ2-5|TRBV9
CASSVLSGGVGETQYF
TGTGCCAGCAGCGTCCTTAGCGGGGGGGTTGGAGAGACCCAGTACTTC
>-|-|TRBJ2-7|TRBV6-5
CASSYSVAGAYEQYF
TGTGCCAGCAGTTACTCGGTGGCCGGAGCCTACGAGCAGTACTTC
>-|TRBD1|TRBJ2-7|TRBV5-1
CASSYGTAGLYQPSYEQYF
TGCGCCAGCAGTTACGGGACAGCCGGACTCTACCAACCCTCCTACGAGCAGTACTTC
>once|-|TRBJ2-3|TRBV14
CASSQLRYYSTDTQYF
TGTGCCAGCAGCCAATTGAGGTACTACAGCACAGATACGCAGTATTTT
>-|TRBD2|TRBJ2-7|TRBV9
CASSVRGGRDHEQYF
TGTGCCAGCAGCGTAAGAGGCGGGAGAGACCACGAGCAGTACTTC
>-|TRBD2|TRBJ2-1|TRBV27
CAARGLAGDNEQFF
TGTGCCGCTCGGGGGCTAGCGGGGGACAATGAGCAGTTCTTC
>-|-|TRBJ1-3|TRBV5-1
CASSPGGGFNSGNTIYF
TGCGCCAGCAGCCCTGGGGGGGGGTTCAACTCTGGAAACACCATATATTTT
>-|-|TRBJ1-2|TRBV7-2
CASSAAWDGYTF
TGTGCCAGCAGCGCGGCGTGGGATGGCTACACCTTC
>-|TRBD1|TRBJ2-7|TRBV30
CAWSTGGPYEQYF
TGTGCCTGGAGCACAGGGGGCCCCTACGAGCAGTACTTC
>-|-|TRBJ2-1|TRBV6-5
CASSSPPGLYGNEQFF
TGTGCCAGCAGTTCACCGCCGGGACTCTACGGGAATGAGCAGTTCTTC
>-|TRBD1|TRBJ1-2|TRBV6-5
CASIRSPGQGGGYTF
TGTGCCAGCATCAGGTCCCCGGGACAGGGTGGGGGCTACACCTTC
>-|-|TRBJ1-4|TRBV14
CASSPSVGVTFKLFF
TGTGCCAGCAGCCCGTCGGTCGGGGTGACATTTAAACTGTTTTTT
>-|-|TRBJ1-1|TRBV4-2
CASSPPGGLNTEAFF
TGTGCCAGCAGCCCCCCCGGCGGTCTGAACACTGAAGCTTTCTTT
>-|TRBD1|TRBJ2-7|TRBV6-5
CASSYSRQGQVYEQYF
TGTGCCAGCAGTTACTCGCGACAGGGTCAAGTCTACGAGCAGTACTTC
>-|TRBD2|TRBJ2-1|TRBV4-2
CASRRRLAGGDEQFF
TGTGCCAGCAGGCGAAGACTAGCGGGGGGCGATGAGCAGTTCTTC
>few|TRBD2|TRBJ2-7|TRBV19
CASSIPSGESYEQYF
TGTGCCAGTAGTATCCCTAGCGGAGAAAGCTACGAGCAGTACTTC
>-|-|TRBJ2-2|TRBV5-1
CASSLAVGHRELFF
TGCGCCAGCAGCTTGGCCGTGGGACATCGGGAGCTGTTTTTT
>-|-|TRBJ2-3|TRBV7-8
CASTPGGVLDTQYF
TGTGCCAGCACTCCTGGCGGGGTGCTGGATACGCAGTATTTT
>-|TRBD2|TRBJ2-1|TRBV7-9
CASRLLAGGSYNEQFF
TGTGCCAGCCGGTTACTAGCGGGGGGGTCCTACAATGAGCAGTTCTTC
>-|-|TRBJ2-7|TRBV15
CATSSSGHSYEQYF
TGTGCCACCAGCTCATCGGGACACTCCTACGAGCAGTACTTC
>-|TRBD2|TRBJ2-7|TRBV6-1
CASSESPRGAVQQYF
TGTGCCAGCAGTGAAAGTCCGCGGGGGGCCGTCCAGCAGTACTTC
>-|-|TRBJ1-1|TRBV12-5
CASGFRIKEMNTEAFF
TGTGCTAGTGGTTTTAGGATTAAGGAGATGAACACTGAAGCTTTCTTT
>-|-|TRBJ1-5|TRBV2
CASSEGVGGSQPQHF
TGTGCCAGCAGCGAGGGGGTCGGGGGGAGCCAGCCCCAGCATTTT
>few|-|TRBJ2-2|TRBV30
CAWSVWGGQTRAGELFF
TGTGCCTGGAGTGTTTGGGGTGGTCAAACCAGGGCCGGGGAGCTGTTTTTT
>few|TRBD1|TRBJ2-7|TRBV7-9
CASSETGQGREQYF
TGTGCCAGCAGCGAAACGGGACAGGGGCGCGAGCAGTACTTC
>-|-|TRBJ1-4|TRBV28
CASRPQEGLINEKLFF
TGTGCCAGCAGACCCCAGGAGGGACTCATTAATGAAAAACTGTTTTTT
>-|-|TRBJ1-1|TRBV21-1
CASSSTGTGGENTEAFF
TGTGCCAGCAGCTCCACGGGGACAGGGGGCGAGAACACTGAAGCTTTCTTT
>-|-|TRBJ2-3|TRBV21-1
CASSKALTRRPGVSDTQYF
TGTGCCAGCAGCAAAGCCCTGACCCGTCGCCCGGGAGTCTCAGATACGCAGTATTTT
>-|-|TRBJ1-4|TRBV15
CATSRGGPATNEKLFF
TGTGCCACCAGCAGAGGGGGGCCTGCAACTAATGAAAAACTGTTTTTT
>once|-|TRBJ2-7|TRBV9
CASSVEGESYEQYF
TGTGCCAGCAGCGTAGAGGGAGAATCCTACGAGCAGTACTTC
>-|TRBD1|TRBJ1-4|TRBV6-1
CASTITGGTNEKLFF
TGTGCCAGCACCATCACAGGGGGCACTAATGAAAAACTGTTTTTT
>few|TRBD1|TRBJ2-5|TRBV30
CAWSPGTGVQETQYF
TGTGCCTGGAGTCCCGGGACAGGGGTACAAGAGACCCAGTACTTC
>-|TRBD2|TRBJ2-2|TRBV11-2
CASSLGLAGNTGELFF
TGTGCCAGCAGCTTAGGACTAGCGGGAAACACCGGGGAGCTGTTTTTT
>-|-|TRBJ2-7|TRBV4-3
CASSQEPGYEQYF
TGCGCCAGCAGCCAAGAACCCGGGTACGAGCAGTACTTC